The rows below give T cell receptor beta chains drawn from one sample of a study of graft-versus-host responses after intestinal transplantation. Some clones are missing from TCRdb's copy, which holds only in-frame ones; the method was immunoSEQ multiplex PCR. This table has around 6,200 clones, about 20% appearing once. Sample: alloreactive CD4+ T cells from a mixed lymphocyte reaction culture, taken before transplantation. The receptor source for this set is a human patient who was an organ donor for intestinal transplantation. The CDR3 runs from the conserved cysteine through the conserved F or W. Fields, in order: clone size, J gene, V gene, CDR3 protein. Expanded clones are given a class, and other clones once, few, many or no size at all.

>-|TRBJ1-4|TRBV5-3
CARRPTGGEKLFF
>-|TRBJ2-3|TRBV7-9
CASSLAQNTQYF
>few|TRBJ2-7|TRBV5-4
CASSLEFGQPAYEQYF
>-|TRBJ2-1|TRBV5-4
CASSLGGKITNEQFF
>-|TRBJ2-3|TRBV5-1
CASSLVPDEAQYF
>medium-sized|TRBJ1-2|TRBV19
CASSSRDRGFFGGYTF
>few|TRBJ2-5|TRBV7-3
CASSLGAGGPQETQYF
>few|TRBJ2-4|TRBV7-8
CASSSIRDRDGTDIQYF
>-|TRBJ1-2|TRBV6-5
CASRPRGLTFGYTF
>-|TRBJ2-6|TRBV7-9
CASSRRVYQQSRANVLTF
>-|TRBJ1-2|TRBV18
CASSPTTGTGGATLYGYTF
>-|-|TRBV27
CASSPGGGGKRHSYEQYF
>few|TRBJ1-1|TRBV5-4
CASSRKDGNTEAFF
>many|TRBJ2-1|TRBV5-1
CARSLAGRGGPFEQFF
>-|TRBJ2-2|TRBV6-6
CASSWGGELFF
>medium-sized|TRBJ2-7|TRBV5-1
CASSLAQGRFEQYF
>few|TRBJ1-2|TRBV5-1
CASSPRTGDYGYTF
>-|TRBJ2-3|TRBV7-9
CASKRASGGLSTDTQYF
>-|TRBJ1-6|TRBV7-9
CASSLDRGTNSPLHF
>few|TRBJ2-1|TRBV4-1
CASSQDRSPHEQFF
>-|TRBJ1-2|TRBV7-2
CASSLRKENGYNGYTF
>-|TRBJ2-1|TRBV7-2
CASSLAQVYNEQFF
>-|TRBJ2-5|TRBV7-2
CASETGGKRETQYF
>medium-sized|TRBJ2-1|TRBV5-1
CASSSTAGPQGNEQFF
>-|TRBJ2-5|TRBV5-1
CASSEETQYF
>few|TRBJ1-2|TRBV5-6
CASSRGEIYGYTF
>once|TRBJ1-2|TRBV5-8
CASSSWDVDRGYTF
>medium-sized|TRBJ2-3|TRBV7-9
CASSPRRPSGGSTDTQYF
>medium-sized|TRBJ2-3|TRBV5-5
CASSLELAGGLTDTQYF
>few|TRBJ1-2|TRBV7-9
CASSWDRAFYGYTF
>few|TRBJ2-7|TRBV7-9
CASSLAGSYEQYF
>medium-sized|TRBJ1-5|TRBV19
CASSIGTGYSNQPQHF
>-|TRBJ2-2|TRBV5-8
CASSLGQGGELFF
>-|TRBJ2-3|TRBV29-1
CSVDSDTRTDTQYF
>medium-sized|TRBJ1-6|TRBV18
CASSPPGSGVGSPLHF
>-|-|TRBV5-4
CASSSQTGKAYEQYF
>-|TRBJ1-5|TRBV7-9
CASSLAGSHQPQHF